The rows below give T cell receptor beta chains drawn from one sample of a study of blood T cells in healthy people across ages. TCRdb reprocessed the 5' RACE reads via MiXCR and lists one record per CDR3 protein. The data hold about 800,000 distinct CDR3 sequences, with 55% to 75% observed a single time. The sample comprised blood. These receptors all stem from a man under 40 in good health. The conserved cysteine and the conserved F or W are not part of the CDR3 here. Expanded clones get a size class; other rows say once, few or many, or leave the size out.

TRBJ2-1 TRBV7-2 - ASSSLGLGVNEQF
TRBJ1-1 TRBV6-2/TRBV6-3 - ASRYKTGTTEAF
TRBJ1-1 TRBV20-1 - SAWPAGEATEAF
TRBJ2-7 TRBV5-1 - ASSGLWASGEQY
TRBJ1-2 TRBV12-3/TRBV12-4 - ASSFGIANYGYT
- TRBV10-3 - AISESLAGDTGHEQY
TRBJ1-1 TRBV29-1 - SVDGRTEAF
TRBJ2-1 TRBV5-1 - ASSFPTYSGSTSYNEQF
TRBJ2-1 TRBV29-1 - SVEDDVNEQF
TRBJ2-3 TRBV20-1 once SARGPLGAADTQY
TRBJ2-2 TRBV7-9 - ASSPSHTGELF
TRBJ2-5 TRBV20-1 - SAPRASGVREETQY
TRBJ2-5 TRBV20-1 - SASDFRADRQETQY
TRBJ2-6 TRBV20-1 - SAPWGGGAGANVLT
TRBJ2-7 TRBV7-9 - ASSSLGTGTYEQY
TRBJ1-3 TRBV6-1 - ASSEGGSGNTIY
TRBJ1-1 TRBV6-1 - ASSDYAGGYDTEAF
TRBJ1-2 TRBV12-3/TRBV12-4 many ASSLGGGYT
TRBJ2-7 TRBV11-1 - ASSPYSAYEQY
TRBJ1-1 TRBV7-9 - ASSLIDTEAF
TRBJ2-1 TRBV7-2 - ASSLAASGGNICNEQF
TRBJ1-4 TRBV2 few ASRERARINEKLF
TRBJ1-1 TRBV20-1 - SARDAQGGTEAF
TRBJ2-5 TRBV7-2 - ASSFSGLRKRQETQY
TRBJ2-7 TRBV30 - AWEGPQSSYEQN
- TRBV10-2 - ASGTGSMNEQY
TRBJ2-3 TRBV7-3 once ASSRVAVAGVGSTDTQY
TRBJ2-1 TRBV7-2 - ASSLLPLAQLADKEQF
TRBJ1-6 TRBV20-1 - SVRTGAENSPLH
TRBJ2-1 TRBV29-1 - SVERKDRTDYNEQF
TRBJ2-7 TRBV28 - ASTESWTSGGEQY
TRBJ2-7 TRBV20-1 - SASGGASYEQY
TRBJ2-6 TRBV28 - ASSGTGRIKSSGANVLT
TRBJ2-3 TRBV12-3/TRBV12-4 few ASSFLNLDTQY
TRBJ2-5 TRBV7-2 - ASSPGWAEETQY
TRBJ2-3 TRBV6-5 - ASSYGRVTDTQY
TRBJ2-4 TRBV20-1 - SAATSGRFTEQY
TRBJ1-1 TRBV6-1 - ASSGAGGTEAF
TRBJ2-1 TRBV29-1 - SVGAGSSSYNEQF
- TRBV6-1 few ASSDVLDEQY